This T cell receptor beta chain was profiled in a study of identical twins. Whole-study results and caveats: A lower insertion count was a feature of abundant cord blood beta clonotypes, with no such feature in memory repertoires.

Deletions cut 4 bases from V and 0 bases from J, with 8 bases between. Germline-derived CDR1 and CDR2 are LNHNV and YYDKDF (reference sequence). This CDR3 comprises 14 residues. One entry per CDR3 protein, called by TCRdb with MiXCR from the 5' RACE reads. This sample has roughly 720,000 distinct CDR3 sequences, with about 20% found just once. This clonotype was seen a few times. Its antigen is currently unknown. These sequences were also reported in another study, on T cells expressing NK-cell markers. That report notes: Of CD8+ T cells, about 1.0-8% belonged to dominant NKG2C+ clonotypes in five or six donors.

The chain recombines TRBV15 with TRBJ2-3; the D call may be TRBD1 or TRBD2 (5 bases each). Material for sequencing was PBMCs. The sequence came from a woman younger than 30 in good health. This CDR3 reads CATSTRDSTDTQYF. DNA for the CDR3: TGTGCCACCAGCACTCGGGACAGCACAGATACGCAGTATTTT.